One and the same sample provided the 24 T cell receptor beta chains below, sequenced in a study of blood T cell repertoires in COVID-19 (dated by TCRdb to 2020 to 2021). The library was made by the immunoSEQ multiplex PCR assay. This immuneACCESS table, as held by TCRdb, lists in-frame sequences with V and J called but not all clones. Of the missing ones, under half trace to an unresolved V gene in checked studies; the others have no known cause. The table for this sample lists roughly 220,000 clones; 85% to 90% of them were counted only once. The ten largest clones take up around 5.7% of the sample. The sample was peripheral blood. The receptors here all came from a man aged 80 or over with acute or convalescent COVID-19.

V usage is TRBV29-1 and J usage is TRBJ1-2; TRBD1 matches at 9 bases. The length of the CDR3 is 14 residues. V shed 7 bases and J 5 bases; nucleotides not matched to a gene: 11. Germline-derived CDR1 and CDR2 are SQVTM and ANQGSEA. The CDR3 region has the DNA TGCAGCGCTAAGGGGGGGACAGGGTATTATGGCTACACCTTC. Translated, it gives CSAKGGTGYYGYTF.

With respect to this clone: Other DNA sequences in the sample encode the same CDR3. The chain has TRBV28 and TRBJ1-2; 7 bases line up with TRBD1. Germline values: CDR1 MDHEN, CDR2 SYDVKM. The CDR3 consists of 13 residues. The J segment lost 7 bases and the V segment lost 6 bases, leaving 8 bases of the junction unmatched. CDR3 DNA: TGTGCCAGCAGCCGAGACAGGGTCGGTGGCTACACCTTC. It translates to CASSRDRVGGYTF.

This clone was observed a few times. The CDR3 protein is CASSERRQGDNEQFF. DNA of the CDR3: TGTGCCAGCAGTGAAAGACGTCAGGGGGACAATGAGCAGTTCTTC. The rearrangement links TRBV2 to TRBJ2-1; 7 positions match TRBD1. The V gene's germline CDR1 is SNHLY and CDR2 FYNNEI. J lost 5 bases, V lost 2 bases, and 6 bases had no gene match. CDR3 size: 15 residues.

The chain has TRBV10-2 and TRBJ1-2; maybe TRBD1 (6 bases). Germline V lookup: CDR1 WSHSY, CDR2 SAAADI. V was pared by 8 bases and J by 4 bases, with 20 bases between. This CDR3 region has 15 residues. CDR3 DNA: TGCGCCAGCGGTAAAGGGGGATTTACGCTCTATGGCTACACCTTC. This gives the protein CASGKGGFTLYGYTF.

This chain links TRBV19 with TRBJ1-4; D unclear. Germline V gene data show CDR1 as LNHDA and CDR2 as SQIVND (reference sequence). The CDR3 loop spans 15 amino acids. V lost 6 bases and J 0 bases, leaving 11 bases between the germline ends. DNA of the CDR3: TGTGCCAGTAGGGTACCGGGAGCAACTAATGAAAAACTGTTTTTT. This translates into CASRVPGATNEKLFF. Using reference TRBV19 and TRBJ1-4 for the parts outside the CDR3, the full variable domain is DGGITQSPKYLFRKEGQNVTLSCEQNLNHDAMYWYRQDPGQGLRLIYYSQIVNDFQKGDIAEGYSVSREKKESFPLTVTSAQKNPTAFYLCASRVPGATNEKLFFGSGTQLSVL.

The rearrangement links TRBV19 to TRBJ2-7; TRBD2 matches 14 bases. Germline V gives CDR1 LNHDA, CDR2 SQIVND (reference sequence). This CDR3 comprises 17 residues. The junction had 9 bases not matched to a gene; V was cut back by 4 bases and J by 4 bases. CDR3 nucleotides: TGTGCCAGTAGTACCGGGGGGGGACTAGCGGGAGTTTACGAGCAGTACTTC. Its translation: CASSTGGGLAGVYEQYF.

This sequence joins TRBV27 and TRBJ1-5, with a possible D match to TRBD1 (5 bases). Deletions cut 5 bases from V and 4 bases from J, with 15 bases between. Germline lookup yields CDR1 MNHEY and CDR2 SMNVEV (reference sequence). CDR3 length: 15 amino acids. CDR3 bases: TGTGCCAGCAGTCCCTCCGGGACTATAAATCAGCCCCAGCATTTT. This gives the protein CASSPSGTINQPQHF.

The chain is built from TRBV29-1 and TRBJ2-3; 9 bases fit TRBD1. CDR1 SQVTM and CDR2 ANQGSEA come from the germline V gene. This CDR3 contains 17 residues. CDR3 residues: CSDPPSSGTGITDTQYF. The CDR3 DNA reads as TGCAGTGATCCTCCCTCCTCCGGGACAGGGATCACAGATACGCAGTATTTT.

The chain recombines TRBV28 with TRBJ1-1; no clear D. The CDR3 runs to 14 residues. From germline, CDR1 is MDHEN and CDR2 SYDVKM. Trimming removed 6 bases at V and 4 bases at J, with 15 bases between. The CDR3 bases are TGTGCCAGCAGACCTCCTGTAAGAGGCACTGAAGCTTTCTTT. This encodes CASRPPVRGTEAFF.

CDR3 in amino acids: CAISDFLEGTDTQYF. CDR3 nucleotide sequence: TGTGCCATCAGTGATTTTCTAGAGGGTACAGATACGCAGTATTTT. This chain connects TRBV10-3 to TRBJ2-3; TRBD2 might be the D (5 bases). The CDR3 consists of 15 residues. The germline CDR1 and CDR2 sequences are ENHRY and SYGVKD. Trimming took 3 bases from V and 3 from J, leaving 13 bases between them.

The chain combines TRBV4-3 with TRBJ2-1, with 8 bases lining up with TRBD2. The CDR3 is 18 amino acids. Germline V gene sequence: CDR1 LGHNA, CDR2 YSLEER. J gave up 4 bases and V 1 base, and 12 bases lay outside the gene matches. CDR3 region: CASSQGASGSSPYNEQFF. The CDR3, as DNA: TGCGCCAGCAGCCAAGGGGCCAGCGGGAGTTCCCCTTACAATGAGCAGTTCTTC.

This rearrangement joins TRBV5-1 to TRBJ2-1; no definite D call. This CDR3 has 14 residues. V was shortened by 6 bases and J by 0 bases, with 10 bases between the two germline ends. Germline CDR1 SGHRS, CDR2 YFSETQ. DNA of the CDR3: TGCGCCAGCACTGTCGCGAGCTCCTACAATGAGCAGTTCTTC. The encoded protein is CASTVASSYNEQFF.

The chain joins TRBV6-5 to TRBJ2-3; 10 bases map to TRBD2. The CDR3 runs to 13 residues. Looked up from germline, CDR1 is MNHEY and CDR2 is SVGAGI. Losses at the gene ends were 9 bases for V and 2 bases for J; bases not matched to a gene: 2. The CDR3 spells CASSGGSTDTQYF. In DNA, the CDR3 is TGTGCCAGTAGCGGGGGGTCCACAGATACGCAGTATTTT.

The chain couples TRBV29-1 to TRBJ2-5; TRBD1 is a possible D gene (6 bases). The CDR3 is 12 residues long. V was shortened by 3 bases and J by 5 bases, with 10 bases between the two germline ends. CDR1 and CDR2 from the germline V gene are SQVTM and ANQGSEA. This CDR3 reads CSVDTGWETQYF. Written as DNA, the CDR3 is TGCAGCGTTGATACAGGGTGGGAGACCCAGTACTTC.

This clone appeared once. The genes are TRBV19 and TRBJ2-7; tentative D call: TRBD2 (5 bases). Germline CDR1 is LNHDA and CDR2 is SQIVND (reference sequence). Trimming took 5 bases from V and 0 from J, leaving 8 bases between them. The CDR3 is 13 residues long. For the CDR3, the DNA is TGTGCCAGTAGTGAGGGTAGCTCCTACGAGCAGTACGTC. Translating gives CASSEGSSYEQYV.

This chain connects TRBV15 to TRBJ2-1; TRBD1 matches 9 bases. The ends lost 1 base at V and 8 bases at J; junction bases unmatched: 9. Germline V lookup: CDR1 LNHNV, CDR2 YYDKDF (reference sequence). The CDR3 has 16 residues. Here the CDR3 reads CATSRVGQGRRDEQFF. The DNA for the CDR3 is TGTGCCACCAGCAGAGTGGGACAGGGCAGGAGGGATGAGCAGTTCTTC.

The chain uses TRBV11-2 and TRBJ2-7, with 14 bases matching TRBD2. V lost 0 bases, J lost 4 bases, and 5 bases stayed unmatched. Germline CDR1 SGHAT, CDR2 FQNNGV. CDR3 length: 17 residues. The CDR3 spells CASSLDARTSGRYEQYF. CDR3 sequence (DNA): TGTGCCAGCAGCTTAGATGCCCGGACTAGCGGGAGGTACGAGCAGTACTTC.

This sequence joins TRBV7-3 and TRBJ2-1; 7 bases are a match to TRBD2. Germline-derived CDR1 and CDR2 are SGHTA and FQGTGA. J lost 6 bases, V lost 5 bases, and 10 bases had no gene match. The CDR3 consists of 15 residues. The CDR3, as DNA: TGTGCCAGCAGCCTCGACCTTGCGGGAGTCAATGAGCAGTTCTTC. This encodes CASSLDLAGVNEQFF.

The rearrangement uses TRBV7-8 and TRBJ2-7; TRBD1 agrees at 9 bases. Germline V CDR1 and CDR2: SGHVS, FQNEAQ. Germline trimming cut 4 bases from V and 2 bases from J; bases unmatched to any gene: 3. This CDR3 comprises 14 residues. The CDR3 DNA follows: TGTGCCAGCAGCTATGACAGGGGGACCTACGAGCAGTACTTC. Protein product: CASSYDRGTYEQYF. The variable domain in full, with the rest retrieved from reference TRBV7-8 and TRBJ2-7, is GAGVSQSPRYKVAKRGQDVALRCDPISGHVSLFWYQQALGQGPEFLTYFQNEAQLDKSGLPSDRFFAERPEGSVSTLKIQRTQQEDSAVYLCASSYDRGTYEQYFGPGTRLTVT.

The gene calls are TRBV9 and TRBJ1-1; the D gene is possibly TRBD1 (5 bases). The CDR3 totals 12 residues. In germline, CDR1 is SGDLS, CDR2 YYNGEE. V was pared by 4 bases and J by 8 bases, with 12 bases between. The CDR3 loop reads CASSPWGREAFF. The CDR3 DNA reads TGTGCCAGCAGCCCATGGGGCAGGGAAGCTTTCTTT.

CDR3 DNA sequence: TGTGCCAGCAGCTCGGTAGGACAGGGGGGAATCTCACCCCTCCACTTT. This sequence encodes CASSSVGQGGISPLHF. The chain combines TRBV7-8 with TRBJ1-6, with 10 bases fitting TRBD1. Germline CDR1 reads SGHVS; CDR2 reads FQNEAQ. Trimming at V came to 4 bases and at J to 10 bases, leaving 10 bases not matched to a gene. The CDR3 spans 16 residues.

V and J are TRBV29-1 and TRBJ2-7, with 8 bases aligning to TRBD2. After removal of 0 bases from V and 3 bases from J, the junction contained 10 bases not matched to a gene. The CDR3 extends over 16 amino acids. Germline V gives CDR1 SQVTM, CDR2 ANQGSEA. The CDR3 DNA follows: TGCAGCGTTGAAGATTCCACGGCTAGCGGGCGCTACGAGCAGTACTTC. It yields the protein CSVEDSTASGRYEQYF.

The V call is TRBV4-3, the J call TRBJ2-5; 10 bases fit TRBD2. Germline CDR1 is LGHNA and CDR2 is YSLEER. V lost 0 bases to trimming and J lost 5 bases; unmatched junction nucleotides: 12. The CDR3 contains 18 residues. The CDR3 sequence is CASSQEPGLAGARETQYF. The CDR3 DNA sequence: TGCGCCAGCAGCCAAGAACCAGGGCTAGCGGGAGCCCGGGAGACCCAGTACTTC.

This clone appeared once. This sequence joins TRBV7-2 and TRBJ1-3; perhaps TRBD1 as D (6 bases). The length of the CDR3 is 16 residues. The V and J ends lost 5 bases and 0 bases respectively, with 14 bases between them. Germline CDR1 and CDR2: SGHTA and FQGNSA. CDR3 sequence (DNA): TGTGCCAGCAGCCCGTTACAGGGAAGCTCTGGAAACACCATATATTTT. Amino acid sequence: CASSPLQGSSGNTIYF.